This T cell receptor beta chain was identified during a study of vaccination effects on CD4 cells after COVID-19. Expansion of antigen-specific CD4+ T cells with viral peptide pools was carried out by the ViraFEST assay before sequencing. When around nine days of culture had elapsed, CD4+ T cells were isolated. Vaccine recipients lacked prior SARS-CoV-2 infection and had negative nucleocapsid antibodies. Wells of a few million PBMC each were grown with about 9.8 IU/ml IL-2 and approximately 10 ug/ml peptides. Days 3 and 7 were when half the medium was replaced with IL-2 medium. The CDR3 length is 15 residues. V was clipped by 0 bases and J by 2 bases; unmatched bases: 4. Per germline, CDR1 WNHNN and CDR2 SYGVQD (reference sequence). This clone was found a few times. What it recognizes is unknown. Whole-study results and caveats: Marked clonal contraction of infection- and vaccine-induced clones was seen late after vaccination.

Data came from immunoSEQ multiplex PCR; TCRdb stores just in-frame clones and leaves some out. Here the sample spans 70,000 or so clones, about 79% being singletons. The chain recombines TRBV10-1 with TRBJ2-7; 7 bases agree with TRBD1. The input for sequencing was CD4+ T cells from PBMCs cultured with SARS-CoV-2 spike peptides, taken before COVID-19 vaccination. The clonotype originates from a human donor who received a COVID-19 vaccine. The CDR3 region has the DNA TGCGCCAGCAGTGAGTCTCGTGGACAGGCCTACGAGCAGTACGTC. Its protein product is CASSESRGQAYEQYV.